This TCR beta chain was found in a study of OX40 agonist ivuxolimab in advanced cancers. Study overall: Treatment of patients was with ivuxolimab, an agonistic anti-OX40 (CD134) antibody.

About this clone itself: Its antigen is not known.

Trimming removed 5 bases from V and 9 bases from J; junction bases left unmatched: 10. CDR1 and CDR2 from the germline V gene are LGHNT and FRNRAP. This CDR3 comprises 15 residues. Patients had blood sampled at baseline and again on cycle 4 day 1 and cycle 7 day 1. Findings and limits, study-wide: Among expanded peripheral T cells, antigen specificity went undetermined. CD4+ and CD8+ blood T cells expanded clonally by week 6 at 0.1 to 3.0 mg/kg.

TCRdb's table, derived via immunoSEQ multiplex PCR, lists solely in-frame clones and lacks some. Here the sample spans fewer than 45,000 clones, about 80% being singletons. The receptor comes from an adult with an advanced solid tumor such as melanoma, head and neck, liver or kidney cancer. V gene TRBV12-5 combines with J gene TRBJ2-1; TRBD2 matches 10 bases. Source: CD4+ or CD8+ T cells sorted from blood, taken in a trial of the OX40 agonist ivuxolimab. DNA of the CDR3: TGTGCTAGTGGTCCGAGCGGGGGGGCGAATAGTGAGCAGTTCTTC. Amino acid sequence: CASGPSGGANSEQFF.